This entry lists 5 T cell receptor beta chains sequenced from one sample in a study of shared clonotypes between healthy human individuals. Produced via immunoSEQ multiplex PCR; TCRdb's table is partial and in-frame only. The sample carries about 660,000 clones, roughly 70% recorded once. Sequencing was carried out using memory CD4+ T cells sorted from blood. Subset in this sample: CD45RA-negative fraction. The receptor set was obtained from a woman in her twenties or thirties in good health.

This clone was seen many times. The chain carries TRBV21-1 and TRBJ1-4; the listed D gene, TRBD1, was not tested against the DNA. TRBV21-1 is a known pseudogene. This CDR3 contains 15 residues. CDR3 protein: CASSKHRLLGEKLFF. The CDR3, as DNA: TGTGCCAGCAGCAAGCACAGGCTTTTGGGTGAAAAACTGTTTTTT.

A single count supports this clone. This chain connects TRBV19 to TRBJ2-2; D remains unclear. Germline loops: CDR1 LNHDA, CDR2 SQIVND (reference sequence). This CDR3 is 14 amino acids long. Trimming removed 3 bases at V and 7 bases at J, with 12 bases between. CDR3 in amino acids: CASSIVSWDGELFF. In DNA form, the CDR3 reads TGTGCCAGTAGTATCGTGTCATGGGACGGGGAGCTGTTTTTT.

CDR3: CASSRVDSGRLNTQYF. CDR3 DNA sequence: TGTGCCAGCAGCCGGGTTGATAGCGGGAGGCTGAATACGCAGTATTTT. V and J are TRBV14 and TRBJ2-3, with TRBD2 matching 10 bases. Looked up from germline, CDR1 is SGHDN and CDR2 is FVKESK. The CDR3 has 16 amino acids. The trim removed 4 bases at V and 7 bases at J, leaving 11 bases unmatched.

V gene TRBV2 combines with J gene TRBJ1-2, with D uncertain. There are 13 residues in the CDR3. V lost 6 bases and J lost 5, with 13 bases in between. Per the germline V gene, CDR1 is SNHLY and CDR2 is FYNNEI. The chain's CDR3 is CASRPRGLYGYTF. The CDR3 nucleotides read TGTGCCAGCAGGCCCCGCGGCCTATATGGCTACACCTTC.

The genes are TRBV7-9 and TRBJ1-1; 9 positions match TRBD1. CDR3 size: 17 residues. The V segment lost 2 bases and the J segment 2 bases; nucleotides outside the gene matches: 9. Germline loops: CDR1 SEHNR, CDR2 FQNEAQ (reference sequence). For the CDR3, the DNA is TGTGCCAGCAGCTTACCGGGACAGGGAGGGGGAAACACTGAAGCTTTCTTT. Protein sequence: CASSLPGQGGGNTEAFF.